Each of the 32 T cell receptor beta chains below was sequenced from the same sample in a study of T cell responses to AZD1222 COVID-19 vaccine (dated by TCRdb to the early 2020s). The time point label, read with the paper, signifies: baseline before first vaccination. In the paper's terms, the treatment or condition label means: meningococcal conjugate vaccine given as trial control. The method behind the library was the immunoSEQ multiplex PCR assay. TCRdb obtained this table from immuneACCESS and retained in-frame rearrangements with V and J assigned. These tables miss some clones; where compared with another copy, unresolved V genes account for less than half of the shortfall, and the remainder is unexplained. This sample gives approximately 220,000 clones in total; 85% to 95% of them show up just once. Roughly 1% of the sample is taken by the ten largest. The specimen comprised peripheral blood, sampled on day 0 of MenACWY control vaccination. Receptors were obtained from an adult in good health.

This sequence joins TRBV5-1 and TRBJ2-1; D is unresolved. V lost 0 bases and J lost 6, with 7 bases in between. CDR1 and CDR2 from the germline V gene are SGHRS and YFSETQ. This CDR3 contains 13 residues. CDR3: CASSLGVSNEQFF. CDR3 coding DNA: TGCGCCAGCAGCTTGGGGGTCAGCAATGAGCAGTTCTTC.

The J gene is TRBJ2-2, the V gene TRBV6-6; perhaps D is TRBD1 or TRBD2 (6 bases each). Trimming pared 5 bases from V and 8 bases from J, leaving 15 bases between. There are 14 residues in the CDR3. Germline V lookup: CDR1 MNHNY, CDR2 SVGAGI (reference sequence). The CDR3 DNA reads TGTGCCAGCAGTCCGGGGGCCTCGGAAGGGGAGCTGTTTTTT. Translated, it gives CASSPGASEGELFF.

This clone was observed once. This chain links TRBV10-3 with TRBJ2-1; D might be TRBD2 (5 bases). Trimming shortened V by 0 bases and J by 7 bases, and 7 bases separated the two germline ends. Germline V gene sequence: CDR1 ENHRY, CDR2 SYGVKD. The CDR3 runs 13 residues. For the CDR3, the DNA is TGTGCCATCAGTGAGTCGTGGGAGAATGAGCAGTTCTTC. Translating it yields CAISESWENEQFF.

This clone was recorded once. The chain combines TRBV29-1 with TRBJ2-7; 9 positions agree with TRBD1. This CDR3 region has 14 residues. Germline V gene lookup returns CDR1 SQVTM and CDR2 ANQGSEA. Trimming at V came to 4 bases and at J to 5 bases, leaving 9 bases not matched to a gene. This chain's CDR3 is CSVARDRVGDEQYF. The CDR3 coding sequence is TGCAGCGTTGCCCGGGACAGGGTAGGCGACGAGCAGTACTTC.

The V call is TRBV30, the J call TRBJ1-5, with D possibly TRBD1 on 5 matching bases. The CDR3 has 14 amino acids. The germline V and J ends were trimmed by 1 base and 6 bases, with 13 bases remaining between them. CDR1 GTSNPN and CDR2 SVGIG come from the germline V gene (reference sequence). The CDR3 loop reads CAWSDQGAGQPQHF. Written as DNA, the CDR3 is TGTGCCTGGAGTGATCAGGGAGCGGGTCAGCCCCAGCATTTT.

This rearrangement joins TRBV6-2 or TRBV6-3 to TRBJ1-4; D not certain. Germline loops: CDR1 MNHEY, CDR2 SVGEGT. The V gene lost 0 bases and the J gene lost 17 bases, with 13 bases spanning the gap. The CDR3 runs to 12 residues. CDR3 protein: CASSYSGPPSFF. For the CDR3, the DNA is TGTGCCAGCAGTTACTCAGGGCCCCCTTCTTTTTTT.

This chain links TRBV5-1 with TRBJ1-2; the match to TRBD1 covers 8 bases. This CDR3 spans 13 amino acids. Per germline, CDR1 SGHRS and CDR2 YFSETQ. Trimming cost V 0 bases and J 6 bases; bases outside gene matches: 1. The CDR3 spells CASSLGTGNGYTF. CDR3 nucleotides: TGCGCCAGCAGCTTGGGGACAGGGAATGGCTACACCTTC. The entire variable domain, with the rest obtained from reference TRBV5-1 and TRBJ1-2, is as follows: KAGVTQTPRYLIKTRGQQVTLSCSPISGHRSVSWYQQTPGQGLQFLFEYFSETQRNKGNFPGRFSGRQFSNSRSEMNVSTLELGDSALYLCASSLGTGNGYTFGSGTRLTVV.

The rearrangement uses TRBV23-1 and TRBJ1-1, with TRBD1 matching over 7 bases. TRBV23-1 is assigned to the ORF class and has an uncertain function. This CDR3 contains 18 residues. J lost 3 bases, V lost 0 bases, and 13 bases had no gene match. The CDR3 DNA reads as TGCGCCAGCAGTCAATCGACCAGGGGGGAGTATGGGGACACTGAAGCTTTCTTT. Its translation is CASSQSTRGEYGDTEAFF.

This clone was seen just once. The chain joins TRBV28 to TRBJ1-4, with D maybe TRBD1 (6 bases). V dropped 10 bases and J dropped 15 bases, with 27 bases sitting between them. From germline, CDR1 is MDHEN and CDR2 SYDVKM. The CDR3 is 14 residues long. CDR3 amino acids: CATTKGGTGGRMFF. The CDR3 region has the DNA TGTGCCACCACCAAGGGGGGTACTGGGGGCAGGATGTTTTTT.

CDR3 region: CASLDRGQTYGYTF. In DNA, the CDR3 is TGTGCCAGTCTAGACAGGGGGCAAACCTATGGCTACACCTTC. The chain carries TRBV19 and TRBJ1-2, with TRBD1 matching 10 bases. The CDR3 is 14 residues long. Looked up from germline, CDR1 is LNHDA and CDR2 is SQIVND (reference sequence). The V gene end was trimmed by 8 bases and the J gene end by 4 bases; junction bases not matched to a gene: 7.

The chain links TRBV2 to TRBJ2-5, with a possible D match to TRBD2 (5 bases). The CDR3 sequence is 12 residues long. Trimming removed 5 bases from V and 3 bases from J, with 7 bases in between. CDR1 SNHLY and CDR2 FYNNEI come from the germline V gene. Here the CDR3 reads CASSRREETQYF. DNA of the CDR3: TGTGCCAGCAGTCGGCGGGAAGAGACCCAGTACTTC.

The chain links TRBV10-2 to TRBJ1-5; unclear D gene. Germline CDR1 is WSHSY and CDR2 is SAAADI. V shed 0 bases and J shed 4 bases, with 4 bases lying between them. The CDR3 totals 13 residues. CDR3 region: CASSESANQPQHF. The DNA of the CDR3 is TGCGCCAGCAGTGAGTCGGCAAATCAGCCCCAGCATTTT.

The rearrangement joins TRBV5-1 to TRBJ2-1; D gene uncertain. CDR1 and CDR2 from the germline V gene are SGHRS and YFSETQ. The V and J ends lost 0 bases and 7 bases respectively, with 11 bases between them. This CDR3 spans 14 amino acids. Here the CDR3 reads CASSLVTAPNEQFF. CDR3 bases: TGCGCCAGCAGCTTGGTTACTGCCCCAAATGAGCAGTTCTTC.

This sequence joins TRBV18 and TRBJ1-1; D not resolved. The germline V and J ends were trimmed by 6 bases and 1 base, with 9 bases remaining between them. The length of the CDR3 is 13 residues. The germline CDR1 and CDR2 sequences are KGHSH and LQKENI. The DNA of the CDR3 is TGTGCCAGCTCCACCAGTACGAACACTGAAGCTTTCTTT. Translating it yields CASSTSTNTEAFF.

Remarks on this clone: A junction boundary mismatches the germline segment, possibly from a read error. The DNA of the CDR3 is TGTGCCAGCACTGAACAGGGAAACACTGAAGCTTTCTTT. Its translation is CASTEQGNTEAFF. The chain joins TRBV6-1 to TRBJ1-1; weak D call: TRBD1 (6 bases). Per germline, CDR1 MNHNS and CDR2 SASEGT. The CDR3 is 13 residues long.

The V and J genes are TRBV28 and TRBJ1-2, with 11 nucleotides matching TRBD1. CDR1 MDHEN and CDR2 SYDVKM come from the germline V gene. The CDR3 is 16 amino acids. V lost 6 bases to trimming and J lost 5 bases; unmatched junction nucleotides: 11. The CDR3 DNA is TGTGCCAGCAGCCCGACCGGGACAGGGGGAAGATATGGCTACACCTTC. Residues: CASSPTGTGGRYGYTF.

This clone was recorded only once. DNA for the CDR3: TGTGCCAGCAGCTTGGGCCTTGGGGCAGGGCTTTCTAATCAGCCCCAGCATTTT. Protein product: CASSLGLGAGLSNQPQHF. The gene calls are TRBV7-9 and TRBJ1-5, with D tentatively TRBD1 (5 bases). Trimming took off 3 bases at V and 4 bases at J, with 22 bases between the two ends. The germline gives CDR1 SEHNR, CDR2 FQNEAQ (reference sequence). The CDR3 consists of 18 residues. Complete variable domain (other parts from reference TRBV7-9 and TRBJ1-5): DTGVSQNPRHKITKRGQNVTFRCDPISEHNRLYWYRQTLGQGPEFLTYFQNEAQLEKSRLLSDRFSAERPKGSFSTLEIQRTEQGDSAMYLCASSLGLGAGLSNQPQHFGDGTRLSIL.

For this clone: The identical CDR3 is also encoded by other nucleotide sequences in the sample. The V and J genes are TRBV12-3 or TRBV12-4 and TRBJ2-7; D not certain. This CDR3 has 13 amino acids. Trimming took 5 bases from V and 2 from J, leaving 10 bases between them. In DNA form, the CDR3 reads TGTGCCAGCAGTCTGCGCACTGCCTACGAGCAGTACTTC. This sequence encodes CASSLRTAYEQYF.

This chain joins TRBV3-1 (or the pseudogene TRBV3-2) and TRBJ1-4; D is unclear. Germline lookup yields CDR1 LGHDT and CDR2 YNNKEL (reference sequence). Trimming left V 1 base short and J 8 bases short, with 11 bases between. The CDR3 covers 14 residues. The CDR3 DNA sequence: TGTGCCAGCAGCCAAGGAGGGAACGAGGAAAAACTGTTTTTT. Protein product: CASSQGGNEEKLFF.

The rearrangement joins TRBV27 to TRBJ1-5; the match to TRBD1 covers 8 bases. Germline assignment: CDR1 MNHEY and CDR2 SMNVEV (reference sequence). The ends lost 6 bases at V and 4 bases at J; junction bases unmatched: 11. The CDR3 runs to 16 residues. DNA for the CDR3: TGTGCCAGCAGCCCAATACAACAGGGGGGTAATCAGCCCCAGCATTTT. Translating it yields CASSPIQQGGNQPQHF.

The V gene is TRBV5-5, the J gene TRBJ1-2; a possible D gene is TRBD1 (5 bases). The CDR3 sequence is 13 residues long. The germline V gene has CDR1 SGHKS and CDR2 YYEKEE (reference sequence). Trimming stripped 4 bases from V and 1 base from J, with 8 bases between. CDR3 sequence reads: CASSPGFNYGYTF. The DNA of the CDR3 is TGTGCCAGCAGCCCAGGGTTTAACTATGGCTACACCTTC.

CDR3 loop: CASRELRADTEAFF. Here the CDR3 DNA reads TGTGCCAGCCGCGAACTTCGGGCGGACACTGAAGCTTTCTTT. The chain uses TRBV28 and TRBJ1-1; no clear D gene. This CDR3 has 14 amino acids. Trimming removed 8 bases from V and 3 bases from J, with 16 bases in between. Germline V gene data show CDR1 as MDHEN and CDR2 as SYDVKM.

The chain joins TRBV28 to TRBJ1-5; perhaps TRBD1 as D (6 bases). Looked up from germline, CDR1 is MDHEN and CDR2 is SYDVKM. The CDR3 totals 14 residues. V was shortened by 8 bases and J by 7 bases, with 18 bases between the two germline ends. CDR3: CASGGAAKVQPQHF. In DNA, the CDR3 is TGTGCCAGCGGGGGGGCAGCGAAGGTCCAGCCCCAGCATTTT.

This sequence joins TRBV29-1 and TRBJ1-4; TRBD1 matches at 7 bases. The CDR3 consists of 14 residues. V was clipped by 6 bases and J by 7 bases; unmatched bases: 11. Per germline, CDR1 SQVTM and CDR2 ANQGSEA. CDR3 residues: CSVQATGSREKLFF. The DNA of the CDR3 is TGCAGCGTCCAAGCGACAGGGTCTCGTGAAAAACTGTTTTTT.

About this clone: Other DNA sequences in the same sample also yield this CDR3. The chain has TRBV18 and TRBJ1-1, with D tentatively TRBD1 (6 bases). The CDR3 extends over 12 amino acids. Germline CDR1 is KGHSH and CDR2 is LQKENI. The V end lost 3 bases, the J end lost 8 bases, and 10 bases lay between the germline ends. The CDR3 nucleotides read TGTGCCAGCTCACCCGGACAGACAGAAGCTTTCTTT. Protein product: CASSPGQTEAFF.

V gene TRBV6-5 combines with J gene TRBJ1-3; D not resolved. CDR3 length equals 15 residues. From germline, CDR1 is MNHEY and CDR2 SVGAGI. With 8 bases removed from V and 0 bases from J, the gap between germline ends came to 14 bases. Written as DNA, the CDR3 is TGTGCCAGCCAAAGCCGCGGAATCTCTGGAAACACCATATATTTT. Translating it yields CASQSRGISGNTIYF.

The chain couples TRBV6-5 to TRBJ1-1; D uncertain. This CDR3 spans 14 amino acids. The germline V and J ends were trimmed by 2 bases and 0 bases, with 7 bases remaining between them. Germline CDR1 reads MNHEY; CDR2 reads SVGAGI. The CDR3 DNA is TGTGCCAGCAGTTACCGCCCCCTGAACACTGAAGCTTTCTTT. As protein: CASSYRPLNTEAFF.

This clone was counted once. The chain is built from TRBV5-1 and TRBJ1-5; no firm D call. The CDR3 is 13 amino acids. From germline, CDR1 is SGHRS and CDR2 YFSETQ. Trimming removed 2 bases at V and 5 bases at J, with 8 bases between. For the CDR3, the DNA is TGCGCCAGCAGCTTTGAGAGAGATCAGCCCCAGCATTTT. Protein product: CASSFERDQPQHF.

This clone came up a few times. The chain uses TRBV5-5 and TRBJ2-1, with TRBD1 matching 7 bases. Germline V lookup: CDR1 SGHKS, CDR2 YYEKEE (reference sequence). This CDR3 region has 15 residues. With V trimmed by 4 bases and J by 0 bases, 4 bases remained unmatched. The CDR3 loop reads CASSIRDSSYNEQFF. The CDR3 nucleotides are TGTGCCAGCAGCATCCGGGACAGCTCCTACAATGAGCAGTTCTTC.

The J gene is TRBJ2-7, the V gene TRBV19; 7 positions agree with TRBD2. The germline CDR1 and CDR2 sequences are LNHDA and SQIVND (reference sequence). J gave up 5 bases and V 4 bases, and 11 bases lay outside the gene matches. This CDR3 contains 15 residues. The DNA for the CDR3 is TGTGCCAGTAGTAGGTCGGGCCAGACTAGCAACGAGCAGTACTTC. It codes for CASSRSGQTSNEQYF. The full variable domain, its missing parts supplied by reference TRBV19 and TRBJ2-7, is DGGITQSPKYLFRKEGQNVTLSCEQNLNHDAMYWYRQDPGQGLRLIYYSQIVNDFQKGDIAEGYSVSREKKESFPLTVTSAQKNPTAFYLCASSRSGQTSNEQYFGPGTRLTVT.

The chain links TRBV15 to TRBJ2-2; D unresolved. V gave up 0 bases and J gave up 5 bases, with 7 bases separating them. The CDR3 totals 14 residues. Germline loops: CDR1 LNHNV, CDR2 YYDKDF (reference sequence). The CDR3 coding sequence is TGTGCCACCAGCAGAGATAGGCGGACCGGGGAGCTGTTTTTT. This encodes CATSRDRRTGELFF.

The chain is built from TRBV19 and TRBJ1-5; D is perhaps TRBD1 (5 bases). The CDR3 is made up of 14 amino acids. Trimming pared 6 bases from V and 0 bases from J, leaving 9 bases between. Germline V gene lookup returns CDR1 LNHDA and CDR2 SQIVND (reference sequence). CDR3: CASRGPGSNQPQHF. The CDR3, as DNA: TGTGCCAGTAGGGGACCAGGTAGCAATCAGCCCCAGCATTTT.